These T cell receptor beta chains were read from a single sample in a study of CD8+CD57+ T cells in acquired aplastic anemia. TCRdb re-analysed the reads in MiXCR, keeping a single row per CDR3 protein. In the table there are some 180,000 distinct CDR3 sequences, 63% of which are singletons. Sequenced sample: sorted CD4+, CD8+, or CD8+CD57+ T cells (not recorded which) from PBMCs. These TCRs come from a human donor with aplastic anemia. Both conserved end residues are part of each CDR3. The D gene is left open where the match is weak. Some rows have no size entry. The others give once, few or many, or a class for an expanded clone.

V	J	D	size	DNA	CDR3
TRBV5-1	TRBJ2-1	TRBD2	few	TGCGCCAGCAGCTTGAGCCTAGCGGGTAGCAATGAGCAGTTCTTC	CASSLSLAGSNEQFF
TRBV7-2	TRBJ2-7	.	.	TGTGCCAGCAGCGACTCCTTTAGTCGAACCGAGCAGTACTTC	CASSDSFSRTEQYF
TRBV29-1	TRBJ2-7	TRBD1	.	TGCAGCGTTGCGGACAGGTCTTCCGAGCAGTACTTC	CSVADRSSEQYF
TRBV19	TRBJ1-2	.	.	TGTGCCAGTAGTATCTCTCGGGTGTCGGGCTACACCTTC	CASSISRVSGYTF
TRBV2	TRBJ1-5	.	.	TGTGCCAGCAAAGATCAAGGGTTGTGGCCCCAGCATTTT	CASKDQGLWPQHF
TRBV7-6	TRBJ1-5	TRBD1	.	TGTGCCAGCAGCCAAGGGACAGCGAGGGGGTTCAATCAGCCCCAGCATTTT	CASSQGTARGFNQPQHF
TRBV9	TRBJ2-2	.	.	TGTGCCAGCAGCGTAGGTCGGGGGTTGACCGGGGAGCTGTTTTTT	CASSVGRGLTGELFF
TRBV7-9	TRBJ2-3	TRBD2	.	TGTGCCAGCAGCACCCAGAGCGGGGGTGGTTATGTAGATACGCAGTATTTT	CASSTQSGGGYVDTQYF
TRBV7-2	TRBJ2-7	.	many	TGTGCCAGCGGAAACAGGGACACCTACGAGCAGTACTTC	CASGNRDTYEQYF
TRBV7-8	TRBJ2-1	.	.	TGTGCCAGCAGCCCAGCGATGAATGAGCAGTTCTTC	CASSPAMNEQFF
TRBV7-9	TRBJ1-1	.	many	TGTGCCAGCAGCTTAGCCACACCGACTGAAGCTTTCTTT	CASSLATPTEAFF
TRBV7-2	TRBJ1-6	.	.	TGTGCCAGCAGCGCTCCAATGGAACTCCTCCACTTT	CASSAPMELLHF
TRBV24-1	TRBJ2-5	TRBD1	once	TGTGCCACCTTAAAACAGGGGGAACACCAAGAGACCCAGTACTTC	CATLKQGEHQETQYF
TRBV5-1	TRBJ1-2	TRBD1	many	TGTGCCAGCAGCCCGACAGGGAACTATGGCTACACCTTC	CASSPTGNYGYTF
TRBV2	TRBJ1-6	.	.	TGTGCCAGCAGTGGCCAGGGAGGCTCACCCCTCCACTTT	CASSGQGGSPLHF
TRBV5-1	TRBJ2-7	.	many	TGCGCCAGCAGCTTGGTCCAGGGGGAGCAGTACTTC	CASSLVQGEQYF
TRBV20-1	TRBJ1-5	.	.	TGCAGTGCTAGAGTGCAGACAAATCAGCCCCAGCATTTT	CSARVQTNQPQHF
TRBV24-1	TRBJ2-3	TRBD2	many	TGTGCCACCAGTGATTTATCGACTAGCGGGGGGACAGATACGCAGTATTTT	CATSDLSTSGGTDTQYF
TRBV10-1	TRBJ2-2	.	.	TGCGCCAGCAGTGAGCTCTATACCTCCACCGGGGAGCTGTTTTTT	CASSELYTSTGELFF